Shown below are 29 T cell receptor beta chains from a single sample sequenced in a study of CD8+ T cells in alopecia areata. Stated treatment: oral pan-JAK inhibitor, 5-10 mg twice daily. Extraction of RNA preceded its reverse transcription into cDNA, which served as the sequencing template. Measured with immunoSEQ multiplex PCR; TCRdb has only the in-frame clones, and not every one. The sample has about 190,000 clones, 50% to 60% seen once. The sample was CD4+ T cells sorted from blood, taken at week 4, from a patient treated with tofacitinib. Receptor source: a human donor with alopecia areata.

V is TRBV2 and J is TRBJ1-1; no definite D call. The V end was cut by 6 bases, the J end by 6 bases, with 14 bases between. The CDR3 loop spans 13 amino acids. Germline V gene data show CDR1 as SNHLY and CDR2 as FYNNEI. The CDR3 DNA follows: TGTGCCAGCAGCTCCCTCCGCTTCCCTGAAGCTTTCTTT. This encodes CASSSLRFPEAFF.

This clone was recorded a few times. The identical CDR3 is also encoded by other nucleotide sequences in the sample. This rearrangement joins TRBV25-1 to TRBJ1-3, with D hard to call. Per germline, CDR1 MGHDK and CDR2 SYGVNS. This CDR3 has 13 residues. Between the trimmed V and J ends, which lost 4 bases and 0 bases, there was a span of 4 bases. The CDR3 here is CASSGASGNTIYF. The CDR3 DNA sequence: TGTGCCAGCAGTGGTGCCTCTGGAAACACCATATATTTT.

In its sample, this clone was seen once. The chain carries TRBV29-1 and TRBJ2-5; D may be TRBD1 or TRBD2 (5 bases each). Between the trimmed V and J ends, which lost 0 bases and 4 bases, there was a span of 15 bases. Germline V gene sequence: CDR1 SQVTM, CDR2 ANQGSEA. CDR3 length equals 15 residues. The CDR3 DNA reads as TGCAGCGTTGAAGATGGACTCGGAACAGGAGAGACCCAGTACTTC. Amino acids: CSVEDGLGTGETQYF.

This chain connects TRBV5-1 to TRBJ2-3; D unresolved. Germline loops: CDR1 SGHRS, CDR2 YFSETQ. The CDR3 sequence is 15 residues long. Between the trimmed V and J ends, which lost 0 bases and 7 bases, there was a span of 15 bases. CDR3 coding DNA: TGCGCCAGCAGCTTGGATCCAGGCCAAAGGAATACGCAGTATTTT. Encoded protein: CASSLDPGQRNTQYF.

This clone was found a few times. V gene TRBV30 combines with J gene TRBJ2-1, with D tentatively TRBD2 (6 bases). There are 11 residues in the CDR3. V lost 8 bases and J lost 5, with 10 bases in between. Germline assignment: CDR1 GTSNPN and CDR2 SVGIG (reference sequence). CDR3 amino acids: CAGGLHNEQFF. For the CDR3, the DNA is TGTGCCGGGGGACTTCACAATGAGCAGTTCTTC. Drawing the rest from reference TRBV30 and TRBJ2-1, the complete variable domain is SQTIHQWPATLVQPVGSPLSLECTVEGTSNPNLYWYRQAAGRGLQLLFYSVGIGQISSEVPQNLSASRPQDRQFILSSKKLLLSDSGFYLCAGGLHNEQFFGPGTRLTVL.

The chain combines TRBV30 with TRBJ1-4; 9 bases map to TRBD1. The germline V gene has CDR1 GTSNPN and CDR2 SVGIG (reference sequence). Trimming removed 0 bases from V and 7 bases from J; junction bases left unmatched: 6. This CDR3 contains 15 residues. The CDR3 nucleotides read TGTGCCTGGAGTGTACCGGGACAGGGAGGTGAAAAACTGTTTTTT. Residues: CAWSVPGQGGEKLFF.

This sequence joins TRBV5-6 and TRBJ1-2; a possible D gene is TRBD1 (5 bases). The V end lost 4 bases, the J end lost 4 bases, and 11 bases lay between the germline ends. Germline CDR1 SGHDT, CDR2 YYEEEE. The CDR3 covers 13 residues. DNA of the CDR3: TGTGCCAGCAGCGGGACGTTACCCTATGGCTACACCTTC. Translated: CASSGTLPYGYTF.

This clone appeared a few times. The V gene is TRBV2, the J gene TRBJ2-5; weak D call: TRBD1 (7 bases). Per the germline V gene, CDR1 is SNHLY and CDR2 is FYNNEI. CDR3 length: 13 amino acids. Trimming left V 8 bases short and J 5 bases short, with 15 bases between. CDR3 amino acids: CASGRGVGETQYF. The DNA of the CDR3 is TGTGCCAGCGGCAGGGGGGTCGGTGAGACCCAGTACTTC.

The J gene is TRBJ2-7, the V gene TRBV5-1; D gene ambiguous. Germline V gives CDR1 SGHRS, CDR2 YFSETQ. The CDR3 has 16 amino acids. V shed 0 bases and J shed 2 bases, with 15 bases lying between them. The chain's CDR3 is CASSLGSSPGTYEQYF. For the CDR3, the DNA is TGCGCCAGCAGCTTGGGGTCGAGTCCCGGAACCTACGAGCAGTACTTC.

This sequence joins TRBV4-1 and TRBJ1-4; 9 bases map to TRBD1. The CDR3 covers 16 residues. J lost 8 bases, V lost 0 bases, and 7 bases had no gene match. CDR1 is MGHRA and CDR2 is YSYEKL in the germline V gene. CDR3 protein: CASSQDSGTGNEKLFF. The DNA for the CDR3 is TGCGCCAGCAGCCAAGACTCCGGGACAGGGAACGAAAAACTGTTTTTT.

The DNA of the CDR3 is TGTGCCAGCTCAGGAGGGACAGATTCGTTCGGCTACACCTTC. Translating gives CASSGGTDSFGYTF. The rearrangement uses TRBV18 and TRBJ1-2; TRBD1 aligns across 7 bases. The CDR3 has 14 residues. V was clipped by 5 bases and J by 8 bases; unmatched bases: 11. Germline V gives CDR1 KGHSH, CDR2 LQKENI.

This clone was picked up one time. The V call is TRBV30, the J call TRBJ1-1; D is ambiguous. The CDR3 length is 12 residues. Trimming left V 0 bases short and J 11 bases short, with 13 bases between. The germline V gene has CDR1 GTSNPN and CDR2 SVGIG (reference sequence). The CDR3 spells CAWSVLDGMAFF. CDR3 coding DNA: TGTGCCTGGAGTGTACTGGATGGCATGGCTTTCTTT.

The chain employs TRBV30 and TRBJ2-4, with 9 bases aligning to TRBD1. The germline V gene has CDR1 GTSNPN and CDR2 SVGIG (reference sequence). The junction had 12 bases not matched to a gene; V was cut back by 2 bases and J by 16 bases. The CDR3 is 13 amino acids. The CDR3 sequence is CAWSQSGGQGNYF. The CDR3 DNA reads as TGTGCCTGGAGTCAGTCAGGCGGACAGGGGAATTACTTC.

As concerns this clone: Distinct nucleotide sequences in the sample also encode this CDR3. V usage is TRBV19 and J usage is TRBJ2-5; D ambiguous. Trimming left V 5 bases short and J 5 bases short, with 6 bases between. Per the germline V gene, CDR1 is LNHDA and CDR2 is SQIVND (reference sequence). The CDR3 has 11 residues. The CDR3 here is CASSEGETQYF. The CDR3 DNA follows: TGTGCCAGTAGTGAAGGCGAGACCCAGTACTTC. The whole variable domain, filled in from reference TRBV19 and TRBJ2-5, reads DGGITQSPKYLFRKEGQNVTLSCEQNLNHDAMYWYRQDPGQGLRLIYYSQIVNDFQKGDIAEGYSVSREKKESFPLTVTSAQKNPTAFYLCASSEGETQYFGPGTRLLVL.

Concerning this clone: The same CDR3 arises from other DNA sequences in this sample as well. The DNA for the CDR3 is TGCGCCAGCAGCTTAGACGGGAATCAGCCCCAGCATTTT. Protein: CASSLDGNQPQHF. J is TRBJ1-5 and V is TRBV5-1; D not certain. The CDR3 is made up of 13 amino acids. Deletions cut 2 bases from V and 4 bases from J, with 7 bases between. CDR1 SGHRS and CDR2 YFSETQ come from the germline V gene.

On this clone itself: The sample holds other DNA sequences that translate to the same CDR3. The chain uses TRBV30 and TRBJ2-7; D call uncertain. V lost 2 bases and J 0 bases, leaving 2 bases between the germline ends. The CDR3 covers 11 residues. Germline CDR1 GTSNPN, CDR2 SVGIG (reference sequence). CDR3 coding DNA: TGTGCCTGGAGTCCCTCCTACGAGCAGTACTTC. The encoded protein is CAWSPSYEQYF.

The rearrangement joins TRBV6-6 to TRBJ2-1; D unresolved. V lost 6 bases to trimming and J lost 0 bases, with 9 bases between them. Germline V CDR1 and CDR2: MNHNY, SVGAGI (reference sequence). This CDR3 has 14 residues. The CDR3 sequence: CASSQLSSYNEQFF. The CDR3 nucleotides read TGTGCCAGCAGCCAGCTTAGCTCCTACAATGAGCAGTTCTTC.

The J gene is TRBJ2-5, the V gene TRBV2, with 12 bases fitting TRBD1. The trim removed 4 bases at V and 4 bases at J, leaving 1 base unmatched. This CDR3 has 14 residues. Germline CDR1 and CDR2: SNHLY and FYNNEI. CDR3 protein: CASSGDRGPETQYF. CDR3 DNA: TGTGCCAGCAGTGGGGACAGGGGGCCAGAGACCCAGTACTTC.

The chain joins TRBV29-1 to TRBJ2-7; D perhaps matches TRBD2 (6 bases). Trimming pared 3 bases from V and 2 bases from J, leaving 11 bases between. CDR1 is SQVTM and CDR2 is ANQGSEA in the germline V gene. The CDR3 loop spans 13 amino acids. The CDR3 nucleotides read TGCAGCGTTGACGGGAGAGGGCCCTACGAGCAGTACTTC. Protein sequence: CSVDGRGPYEQYF.

As DNA, the CDR3 is TGTGCCAGCAGCCAAGTTTCGGGGACCTCCTACGAGCAGTACTTC. This sequence encodes CASSQVSGTSYEQYF. This chain joins TRBV4-2 and TRBJ2-7, with D perhaps given as TRBD1 or TRBD2 (5 bases each). Between the trimmed V and J ends, which lost 1 base and 0 bases, there was a span of 10 bases. Germline CDR1 is LGHNA and CDR2 is YNFKEQ. CDR3 length equals 15 residues.

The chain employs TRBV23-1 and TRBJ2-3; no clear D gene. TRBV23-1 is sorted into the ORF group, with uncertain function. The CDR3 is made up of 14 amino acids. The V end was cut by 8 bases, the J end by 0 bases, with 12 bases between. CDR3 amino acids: CASGRDGSTDTQYF. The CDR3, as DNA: TGCGCCAGCGGTAGGGATGGGAGCACAGATACGCAGTATTTT.

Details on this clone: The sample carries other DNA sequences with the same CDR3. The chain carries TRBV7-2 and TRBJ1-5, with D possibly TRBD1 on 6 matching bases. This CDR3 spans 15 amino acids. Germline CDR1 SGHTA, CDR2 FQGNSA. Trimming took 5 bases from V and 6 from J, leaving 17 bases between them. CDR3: CASSRGGNRGQPQHF. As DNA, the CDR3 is TGTGCCAGCAGCAGAGGGGGAAATCGGGGTCAGCCCCAGCATTTT.

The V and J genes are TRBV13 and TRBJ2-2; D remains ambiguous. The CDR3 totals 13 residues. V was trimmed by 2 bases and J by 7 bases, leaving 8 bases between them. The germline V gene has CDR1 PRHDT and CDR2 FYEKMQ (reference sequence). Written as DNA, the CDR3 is TGTGCCAGCAGCTTACGACCGAACGGGGAGCTGTTTTTT. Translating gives CASSLRPNGELFF.

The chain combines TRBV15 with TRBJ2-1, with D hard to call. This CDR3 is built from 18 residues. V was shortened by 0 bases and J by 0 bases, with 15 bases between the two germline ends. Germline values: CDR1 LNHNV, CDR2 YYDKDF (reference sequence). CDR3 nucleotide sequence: TGTGCCACCAGCAGAGATTATGGGTCCCTGAGCTCCTACAATGAGCAGTTCTTC. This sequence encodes CATSRDYGSLSSYNEQFF.

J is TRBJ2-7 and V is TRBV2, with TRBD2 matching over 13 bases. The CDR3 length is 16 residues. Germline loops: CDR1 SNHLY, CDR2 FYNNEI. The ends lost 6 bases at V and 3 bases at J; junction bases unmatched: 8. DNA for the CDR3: TGTGCCAGCAGGACGACTAGCGGGAGGATCCGCTACGAGCAGTACTTC. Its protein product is CASRTTSGRIRYEQYF.

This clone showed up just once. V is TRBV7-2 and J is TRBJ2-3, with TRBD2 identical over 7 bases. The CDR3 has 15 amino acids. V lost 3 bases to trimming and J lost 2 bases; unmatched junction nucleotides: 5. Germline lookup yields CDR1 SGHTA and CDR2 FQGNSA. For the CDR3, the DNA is TGTGCCAGCAGCTTGGGGCTAGCGGCCACAGATACGCAGTATTTT. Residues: CASSLGLAATDTQYF. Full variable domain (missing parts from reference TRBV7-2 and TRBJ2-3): GAGVSQSPSNKVTEKGKDVELRCDPISGHTALYWYRQSLGQGLEFLIYFQGNSAPDKSGLPSDRFSAERTGGSVSTLTIQRTQQEDSAVYLCASSLGLAATDTQYFGPGTRLTVL.

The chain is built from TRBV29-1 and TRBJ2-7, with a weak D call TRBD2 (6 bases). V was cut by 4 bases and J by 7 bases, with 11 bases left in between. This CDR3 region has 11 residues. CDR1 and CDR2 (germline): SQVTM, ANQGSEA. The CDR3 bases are TGCAGCGTTGGGGGCGGGGTGGAGCAGTACTTC. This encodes CSVGGGVEQYF.

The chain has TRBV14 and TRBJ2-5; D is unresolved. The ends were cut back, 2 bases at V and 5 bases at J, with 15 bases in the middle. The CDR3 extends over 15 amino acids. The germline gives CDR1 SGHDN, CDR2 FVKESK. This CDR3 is CASSQRSGYSETQYF. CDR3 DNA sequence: TGTGCCAGCAGCCAACGCTCTGGATATTCGGAGACCCAGTACTTC.

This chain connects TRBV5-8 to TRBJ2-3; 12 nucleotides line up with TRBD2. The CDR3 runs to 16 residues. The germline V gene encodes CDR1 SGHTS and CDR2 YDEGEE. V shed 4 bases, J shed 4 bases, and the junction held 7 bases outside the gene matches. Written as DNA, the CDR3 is TGTGCCAGCAGCCCCCGACTAGCGGGAGAGGCAGATACGCAGTATTTT. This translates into CASSPRLAGEADTQYF.